This T cell receptor beta chain was profiled in a study of vaccination and CD4 T cells after COVID-19. Study-level information: Median time from second vaccine dose to sampling was roughly 76 days (14 to 241). General observations from the study: Convalescent patients had a median roughly 87% of reactive clones appearing only post-vaccination.

Oncomine TCR Beta short-read sequencing was applied to DNA from cultured CD4+ T cells. The template was genomic DNA from cultured CD4+ T cells. TCRdb re-analysed the PCR reads in MiXCR, keeping a single row per CDR3 protein. The sample records fewer than 25,000 distinct CDR3 sequences, under 45% being singletons. This clonotype was seen only a few times. What it binds is not known. Treatment of the sample: roughly 11-day PBMC culture with coronavirus spike peptide pools or control peptides (ViraFEST assay). Sequenced material: cultured CD4+ T cells from blood. This TCR came from a human donor with COVID-19.

The CDR3 sequence: CASMSGDTNYGYTF. The CDR3, as DNA: TGTGCCAGTATGAGCGGGGATACTAACTATGGCTACACCTTC. This chain joins TRBV19 and TRBJ1-2; no firm D call. The CDR3 sequence is 14 residues long. V dropped 7 bases and J dropped 0 bases, with 12 bases sitting between them. Per germline, CDR1 LNHDA and CDR2 SQIVND (reference sequence).